This TCR beta chain originates from a study of shared clonotypes between healthy human individuals. The CDR3 covers 12 residues. Germline CDR1 and CDR2: SGHAT and FQNNGV. Deletions cut 3 bases from V and 0 bases from J, with 1 base between. Naive CD8 cells, CD45RO-negative and positively selected for CCR7, excluded terminally differentiated effector memory CD45RA+ cells. The protocol was immunoSEQ multiplex PCR, while the TCRdb copy is restricted to in-frame clones and leaves out a portion. The repertoire holds fewer than 1 million clones, 96% seen once, with around 0.21% in the top ten. The TCR sequence derives from a young man in good health. The V call is TRBV11-2, the J call TRBJ2-3; D not resolved. Input material: naive CD8+ T cells sorted from blood. The CDR3 reads CASSFSTDTQYF. The CDR3 nucleotides read TGTGCCAGCAGCTTTAGCACAGATACGCAGTATTTT. The entire variable domain, with the rest obtained from reference TRBV11-2 and TRBJ2-3, is as follows: EAGVAQSPRYKIIEKRQSVAFWCNPISGHATLYWYQQILGQGPKLLIQFQNNGVVDDSQLPKDRFSAERLKGVDSTLKIQPAKLEDSAVYLCASSFSTDTQYFGPGTRLTVL.